This T cell receptor (beta chain) was sequenced in a study of T cells after yellow fever vaccination. V was clipped by 1 base and J by 0 bases, with 8 bases between them. Per the germline V gene, CDR1 is SGHRS and CDR2 is YFSETQ. This CDR3 has 15 amino acids. This clonotype was counted at least ten times. MiXCR, run by TCRdb on the 5' RACE reads, gives a single entry per CDR3 protein. The sample has about 60,000 distinct CDR3 sequences, approximately 6.9% seen once; the top ten hold around 44%. This sequence originates from a man aged 18 to 30 who received the YFV17D yellow fever vaccine. V is TRBV5-1 and J is TRBJ2-1; no clear D gene. The sample in question was CD8+ T cells sorted from PBMCs, obtained on the day of the first yellow fever vaccination. CDR3 nucleotides: TGCGCCAGCAGCTTGAGCATCCTCTCCTACAATGAGCAGTTCTTC. This sequence encodes CASSLSILSYNEQFF.